A selection of T cell receptor beta chains follows, all from one sample in a study of regulatory T cells in long-lasting Graves disease. TCRdb analysed the multiplex PCR reads with MiXCR anew, one entry per CDR3 protein. This sample carries around 400,000 distinct CDR3 sequences, less than 30% of them seen once, and the ten largest clones take about 27%. This specimen was peripheral blood mononuclear cells (PBMCs), taken when the disease was refractory, from a patient treated with antithyroid drugs. These receptors were collected from a middle-aged woman with Graves disease. CDR3s include the opening cysteine and the closing phenylalanine or tryptophan. A D gene is named only where the DNA matches it firmly. Some rows mark clone size as missing; the rest say once, few, many or name a class of expanded clone.

abundance: many; d_gene: -; j_gene: TRBJ2-7; v_gene: TRBV2; CDR3nt: TGTGCCAGCAGTGTTTTGTACGAGCAGTACTTC; CDR3aa: CASSVLYEQYF
abundance: -; d_gene: -; j_gene: TRBJ2-4; v_gene: TRBV6-9; CDR3nt: TGTGCCAACAGTTACGGTCGGGAGCCCTATGATCTAGCCAAAAACATTCAGTACTTC; CDR3aa: CANSYGREPYDLAKNIQYF
abundance: many; d_gene: TRBD1; j_gene: TRBJ2-5; v_gene: TRBV19; CDR3nt: TGTGCCAGTAGACCTGGACAGGGGGTTGAGACCCAGTACTTC; CDR3aa: CASRPGQGVETQYF
abundance: many; d_gene: -; j_gene: TRBJ2-3; v_gene: TRBV2; CDR3nt: TGTGCCAGCCTGCGGCTAGATACGCAGTATTTT; CDR3aa: CASLRLDTQYF
abundance: -; d_gene: TRBD2; j_gene: TRBJ2-3; v_gene: TRBV29-1; CDR3nt: TGCAGCGTTGGGACTAGCGGGAGCTTCGGCACAGATACGCAGTATTTT; CDR3aa: CSVGTSGSFGTDTQYF
abundance: -; d_gene: -; j_gene: TRBJ1-4; v_gene: TRBV10-3; CDR3nt: TGTGCCATCACAGCGGGGCCTAATGAAAAACTGTTTTTT; CDR3aa: CAITAGPNEKLFF
abundance: -; d_gene: TRBD1; j_gene: TRBJ2-7; v_gene: TRBV10-3; CDR3nt: TGTGCCATCAGAGAGACAGGGGGGCTTACCTACGAGCAGTACTTC; CDR3aa: CAIRETGGLTYEQYF
abundance: -; d_gene: -; j_gene: TRBJ2-2; v_gene: TRBV7-2; CDR3nt: TGTGCCAGCAGCTTCCTCTCGAAGTACTACACCGGGGAGCTGTTTTTT; CDR3aa: CASSFLSKYYTGELFF
abundance: many; d_gene: TRBD1; j_gene: TRBJ2-5; v_gene: TRBV25-1; CDR3nt: TGTGCCAGCAGTGAACCGGGACAGGGATCAGGCGAGACCCAGTACTTC; CDR3aa: CASSEPGQGSGETQYF
abundance: -; d_gene: -; j_gene: TRBJ2-3; v_gene: TRBV11-2; CDR3nt: TGTGCCAGCAGCACCTTATTGGGGGCGGCAGATACGCAGTATTTT; CDR3aa: CASSTLLGAADTQYF
abundance: -; d_gene: -; j_gene: TRBJ1-1; v_gene: TRBV19; CDR3nt: TGTGCCAGTAGATCGAACCTAGGGGTGAACACTGAAGCTTTCTTT; CDR3aa: CASRSNLGVNTEAFF
abundance: many; d_gene: -; j_gene: TRBJ1-1; v_gene: TRBV2; CDR3nt: TGTGCCAGCAGGGGGACGACCTTGAACACTGAAGCTTTCTTT; CDR3aa: CASRGTTLNTEAFF
abundance: -; d_gene: TRBD1; j_gene: TRBJ1-5; v_gene: TRBV28; CDR3nt: TGTGCCAGCAGTATTACAGGGGCAACTCAGCCCCAGCATTTT; CDR3aa: CASSITGATQPQHF
abundance: many; d_gene: -; j_gene: TRBJ1-1; v_gene: TRBV28; CDR3nt: TGTGCCACCGTACTAACAGGGCTGAACACTGAAGCTTTCTTT; CDR3aa: CATVLTGLNTEAFF
abundance: many; d_gene: TRBD1; j_gene: TRBJ2-7; v_gene: TRBV29-1; CDR3nt: TGCAGCGTCGAGCAGGGGGTCAGGGGCTACGAGCAGTACTTC; CDR3aa: CSVEQGVRGYEQYF
abundance: few; d_gene: TRBD1; j_gene: TRBJ1-1; v_gene: TRBV7-9; CDR3nt: TGTGCCAGCAGCTCACCAGACAGGGGGGCCGAAGCTTTCTTT; CDR3aa: CASSSPDRGAEAFF
abundance: few; d_gene: -; j_gene: TRBJ1-1; v_gene: TRBV6-2/TRBV6-3; CDR3nt: TGTGCCAGCAGTTTCAGCCCCGGTGGGTACACTGAAGCTTTCTTT; CDR3aa: CASSFSPGGYTEAFF
abundance: many; d_gene: -; j_gene: TRBJ1-1; v_gene: TRBV2; CDR3nt: TGTGCCAGCAGTGAAAAGAACACTGAAGCTTTCTTT; CDR3aa: CASSEKNTEAFF
abundance: -; d_gene: -; j_gene: TRBJ1-5; v_gene: TRBV5-1; CDR3nt: TGCGCCAGCAGCTTGGCCGGGGGCGAGAGCAATCAGCCCCAGCATTTT; CDR3aa: CASSLAGGESNQPQHF
abundance: -; d_gene: -; j_gene: TRBJ2-5; v_gene: TRBV28; CDR3nt: TGTGCCAGCAGCCCCACCTTCAGGGGACTGAACCAAGAGACCCAGTACTTC; CDR3aa: CASSPTFRGLNQETQYF
abundance: few; d_gene: -; j_gene: TRBJ1-6; v_gene: TRBV7-9; CDR3nt: TGTGCCAGCAGCCCCAGCCCCCAGGGTTCACCCCTCCACTTT; CDR3aa: CASSPSPQGSPLHF
abundance: many; d_gene: -; j_gene: TRBJ1-5; v_gene: TRBV2; CDR3nt: TGTGCCAGCAGTTCGGGACTCTATGGCAATCAGCCCCAGCATTTT; CDR3aa: CASSSGLYGNQPQHF
abundance: -; d_gene: TRBD1; j_gene: TRBJ1-4; v_gene: TRBV20-1; CDR3nt: TGCAGTGCTAGAGATCCAGGGGGCGGTGAAAAACTGTTTTTT; CDR3aa: CSARDPGGGEKLFF
abundance: many; d_gene: -; j_gene: TRBJ1-6; v_gene: TRBV6-1; CDR3nt: TGTGCCAGCGGACGGAACCGGGATTCACCCCTCCACTTT; CDR3aa: CASGRNRDSPLHF
abundance: few; d_gene: -; j_gene: TRBJ2-7; v_gene: TRBV30; CDR3nt: TGTGCCTGGAGGGCAACAGGCCCCTACGAGCAGTACTTC; CDR3aa: CAWRATGPYEQYF
abundance: many; d_gene: -; j_gene: TRBJ1-5; v_gene: TRBV28; CDR3nt: TGTGCCAGCAGTTTATTTGGGCAGAGCCGTCAGCCCCAGCATTTT; CDR3aa: CASSLFGQSRQPQHF
abundance: once; d_gene: TRBD2; j_gene: TRBJ2-1; v_gene: TRBV5-8; CDR3nt: TGTGCCAGCAGCTTGTTCCGGGAGGCCAGCCTGAGTGAGCAGTTCTTC; CDR3aa: CASSLFREASLSEQFF
abundance: few; d_gene: TRBD2; j_gene: TRBJ2-7; v_gene: TRBV5-1; CDR3nt: TGCGCCAGCAGCTTGGGGGGACTAGCGGGAGACTACGAGCAGTACTTC; CDR3aa: CASSLGGLAGDYEQYF
abundance: few; d_gene: -; j_gene: TRBJ2-6; v_gene: TRBV27; CDR3nt: TGTGCCAGCAGTTTATTCGGCGGGTATGGGGCCAACGTCCTGACTTTC; CDR3aa: CASSLFGGYGANVLTF
abundance: -; d_gene: -; j_gene: TRBJ2-7; v_gene: TRBV27; CDR3nt: TGTGCCAGCAGTTTCGGGATCGGCGAGCAGTACTTC; CDR3aa: CASSFGIGEQYF
abundance: many; d_gene: -; j_gene: TRBJ2-7; v_gene: TRBV2; CDR3nt: TGTGCCAGCAGCCCAGGGGTCGAGCAGTACTTC; CDR3aa: CASSPGVEQYF
abundance: few; d_gene: -; j_gene: TRBJ2-5; v_gene: TRBV7-3; CDR3nt: TGTGCCAGCAGCTTAACCCCCGCTAGCCGTGAGACCCAGTACTTC; CDR3aa: CASSLTPASRETQYF
abundance: -; d_gene: TRBD1; j_gene: TRBJ2-7; v_gene: TRBV20-1; CDR3nt: TGCAGTGCTCCAAATCGGGACAGATTCTACGAGCAGTACTTC; CDR3aa: CSAPNRDRFYEQYF